This T cell receptor (beta chain) derives from a study of cytomegalovirus exposure and HLA in healthy donors. Points from the study as a whole: The authors later linked a missense DCLRE1C variant to TCR beta V- and J-gene trimming. Immune exposure was documented only through CMV serostatus.

The germline V gene has CDR1 LNHDA and CDR2 SQIVND (reference sequence). V gave up 5 bases and J gave up 0 bases, with 10 bases separating them. The CDR3 length is 15 residues. A multiplex PCR was run with 60 Vbeta primers and 13 Jbeta primers. Clones were read by immunoSEQ multiplex PCR, and TCRdb kept only the in-frame ones, dropping some. The sample includes approximately 240,000 clones, 75% to 90% of them seen just once. Remarks on this clone: Its antigen is as yet unknown.

The sequence came from a woman under 30 in good health and CMV-seronegative. The genes are TRBV19 and TRBJ1-4; tentative D call: TRBD1 (6 bases). Sequenced input: PBMCs. CDR3 nucleotides: TGTGCCAGTAGTGGGGGGGCGGCAACTAATGAAAAACTGTTTTTT. Translation gives CASSGGAATNEKLFF. Full variable domain (remainder filled in from reference TRBV19 and TRBJ1-4): DGGITQSPKYLFRKEGQNVTLSCEQNLNHDAMYWYRQDPGQGLRLIYYSQIVNDFQKGDIAEGYSVSREKKESFPLTVTSAQKNPTAFYLCASSGGAATNEKLFFGSGTQLSVL.